These T cell receptor beta chains were read from a single sample in a study of response to subunit inactivated influenza vaccine. TCRdb ran MiXCR on the RT-PCR reads and lists one entry per CDR3 protein. The top ten hold 7.6% of the sample, which has roughly 710,000 distinct CDR3 sequences, 12% to 15% seen once. Here the sequenced sample was PBMCs from blood, taken 14 to 15 days before vaccination. The receptors shown here come from a man between 45 and 60 years old who received an inactivated influenza vaccine. The CDR3 runs from the conserved cysteine through the conserved F or W. Each record gives: V gene, J gene, clone size, D gene, CDR3 protein, CDR3 DNA. D genes are given only for firm matches. Clone size is stated in some rows and not others, as once, few, many or a class when expanded.

>TRBV5-5|TRBJ2-2|few|-
CASSLFGQFNTGELFF
TGTGCCAGCAGCTTGTTTGGGCAGTTTAACACCGGGGAGCTGTTTTTT
>TRBV28|TRBJ1-1|-|TRBD1
CASSSIGQVGTEAFF
TGTGCCAGCAGTTCCATTGGACAGGTCGGGACTGAAGCTTTCTTT
>TRBV2|TRBJ2-7|few|-
CASMGTYSYEQYF
TGTGCCAGCATGGGGACTTACTCCTACGAGCAGTACTTC
>TRBV5-4|TRBJ2-2|few|TRBD2
CASSSSTSRGGELFF
TGTGCCAGCAGCTCTTCGACTAGCCGGGGCGGGGAGCTGTTTTTT
>TRBV5-1|TRBJ1-1|-|TRBD1
CASSLIGQGRQNTEAFF
TGCGCCAGCAGCTTGATTGGACAGGGAAGACAAAACACTGAAGCTTTCTTT
>TRBV20-1|TRBJ2-1|-|TRBD2
CSARPLFREASGRGYNEQFF
TGCAGTGCTAGGCCCCTCTTCCGGGAGGCTTCCGGGAGGGGCTACAATGAGCAGTTCTTC
>TRBV4-1|TRBJ2-4|few|TRBD2
CASSQDSRGGRDIQYF
TGCGCCAGCAGCCAAGATTCCCGGGGGGGCAGGGACATTCAGTACTTC
>TRBV20-1|TRBJ2-2|few|-
CSARSGYGYTGELFF
TGCAGTGCTAGGTCCGGGTACGGGTACACCGGGGAGCTGTTTTTT
>TRBV20-1|TRBJ2-1|few|TRBD2
CSAQLAGGRIDEQFF
TGCAGTGCGCAGCTAGCGGGAGGGCGCATCGATGAGCAGTTCTTC
>TRBV12-3/TRBV12-4|TRBJ2-7|many|TRBD1
CASSFGTGGYGQYF
TGTGCCAGCAGTTTTGGGACAGGGGGCTATGGGCAGTACTTC
>TRBV9|TRBJ2-5|many|-
CASAKQYQETQYF
TGTGCCAGCGCAAAACAATACCAAGAGACCCAGTACTTC
>TRBV20-1|TRBJ2-4|-|-
CSATQGSKNIQYF
TGCAGTGCTACGCAGGGTTCGAAAAACATTCAGTACTTC
>TRBV5-1|TRBJ2-5|-|-
CASSGGTAERTETQYF
TGCGCCAGCAGCGGGGGGACCGCCGAGCGGACAGAGACCCAGTACTTC
>TRBV20-1|TRBJ2-1|-|TRBD2
CSAIKGLAGGYNEQFF
TGCAGTGCGATCAAGGGACTAGCGGGAGGGTACAATGAGCAGTTCTTC
>TRBV12-3/TRBV12-4|TRBJ2-1|few|TRBD2
CASKLARGSYNEQFF
TGTGCCAGTAAACTAGCGCGGGGCTCCTACAATGAGCAGTTCTTC
>TRBV10-3|TRBJ2-4|-|TRBD1
CAISGQGAAKNIQYF
TGTGCCATCAGTGGACAGGGGGCGGCCAAAAACATTCAGTACTTC
>TRBV7-2|TRBJ2-5|-|-
CASSLERWTANQTQYF
TGTGCCAGCAGCTTAGAACGGTGGACAGCCAACCAGACCCAGTACTTC
>TRBV28|TRBJ2-6|-|-
CASTPPGSGANVLTF
TGTGCCAGCACCCCCCCCGGCTCTGGGGCCAACGTCCTGACTTTC
>TRBV6-1|TRBJ2-7|-|-
CASSLWAGPSYEQYF
TGTGCCAGCAGTCTTTGGGCAGGCCCTTCCTACGAGCAGTACTTC
>TRBV3-1|TRBJ2-2|many|TRBD2
CASSQVLRGITGELFF
TGTGCCAGCAGCCAGGTTTTGCGGGGGATCACCGGGGAGCTGTTTTTT
>TRBV20-1|TRBJ2-5|-|-
CSARDSWETQYF
TGCAGTGCTAGAGACAGTTGGGAGACCCAGTACTTC
>TRBV28|TRBJ2-7|-|-
CASSFPASLTDEQYF
TGTGCCAGCAGTTTTCCGGCCAGCCTCACGGACGAGCAGTACTTC
>TRBV4-2|TRBJ2-5|-|-
CASSQRTGRETQCF
TGTGCCAGCAGCCAAAGGACCGGGCGTGAGACCCAGTGCTTC
>TRBV11-1|TRBJ2-6|-|-
CASTRTPRGGKSGANVLTF
TGTGCCAGCACTAGAACACCGAGGGGGGGGAAGTCTGGGGCCAACGTCCTGACTTTC
>TRBV5-1|TRBJ2-3|-|TRBD1
CASSSGTGARDTQYF
TGCGCCAGCAGCTCGGGGACAGGGGCGAGAGATACGCAGTATTTT
>TRBV19|TRBJ2-1|-|-
CASKGQAPYNEQFF
TGTGCCAGTAAGGGCCAAGCACCCTACAATGAGCAGTTCTTC
>TRBV7-2|TRBJ2-1|many|TRBD1
CASRRTGQSSYNEQFF
TGTGCCAGCAGACGAACGGGACAGAGCTCCTACAATGAGCAGTTCTTC
>TRBV11-2|TRBJ1-2|many|-
CASSPSGGYGYTF
TGTGCCAGCAGCCCCTCAGGCGGGTATGGCTACACCTTC
>TRBV7-2|TRBJ2-7|few|-
CASSDSPRGTYEQYF
TGTGCCAGCAGCGACAGCCCTCGCGGGACGTACGAGCAGTACTTC
>TRBV7-2|TRBJ2-7|-|-
CASRDIFPHEQYF
TGTGCCAGCCGCGATATATTTCCACACGAGCAGTACTTC
>TRBV7-3|TRBJ1-1|many|TRBD1
CASSLYGTVNTEAFF
TGTGCCAGCAGCTTATACGGGACAGTGAACACTGAAGCTTTCTTT
>TRBV29-1|TRBJ2-5|many|-
CSVVDRSETQYF
TGCAGCGTTGTGGACCGCTCGGAGACCCAGTACTTC
>TRBV6-1|TRBJ2-1|many|-
CASLERVRGNEQFF
TGTGCCAGCCTGGAGCGGGTCCGTGGTAATGAGCAGTTCTTC
>TRBV10-2|TRBJ2-4|-|TRBD2
CASNIAGGKNIQYF
TGCGCCAGCAATATAGCGGGAGGCAAAAACATTCAGTACTTC
>TRBV28|TRBJ2-2|-|-
CASSRPGAGPGELFF
TGTGCCAGCAGCAGACCAGGGGCGGGGCCCGGGGAGCTGTTTTTT
>TRBV29-1|TRBJ1-4|-|TRBD1
CSVGAGQGSVEKLFF
TGCAGCGTTGGAGCAGGACAGGGATCGGTCGAAAAACTGTTTTTT
>TRBV2|TRBJ2-5|many|TRBD1
CASSPRDSLPGTQYF
TGTGCCAGCAGTCCCCGGGACAGCCTACCGGGGACCCAGTACTTC
>TRBV9|TRBJ2-3|-|-
CASSFSGTDTDTQYF
TGTGCCAGCAGCTTTAGCGGGACAGACACAGATACGCAGTATTTT
>TRBV30|TRBJ2-7|-|-
CAWRVRGRTQPYEQYF
TGTGCCTGGAGAGTACGCGGCCGTACACAGCCCTACGAGCAGTACTTC
>TRBV6-1|TRBJ2-5|-|-
CASSPAEAQETQYF
TGTGCCAGCAGCCCCGCGGAGGCCCAAGAGACCCAGTACTTC